These T cell receptor beta chains were read from a single sample in a study of Graves' ophthalmopathy and Graves' hyperthyroidism. MiXCR, run by TCRdb on the multiplex PCR reads, gives a single entry per CDR3 protein. Of hundreds of thousands of distinct CDR3 sequences listed, roughly 41% are singletons. Material for sequencing was peripheral blood. These receptors originate from an adult man with Graves' ophthalmopathy. Each CDR3 is given with its conserved first and last residue. The order of the fields is CDR3 protein, CDR3 DNA, clone size, V gene, J gene, D gene. The D gene is left open where the match is weak. Clone sizes are given selectively: once, few, many, or a class where the clone is expanded.

CDR3 protein: CAISEPGEPLHF
CDR3 DNA: TGTGCCATCAGTGAGCCGGGTGAACCCCTCCACTTT
clone size: many
V gene: TRBV10-3
J gene: TRBJ1-6
D gene: -

CDR3 protein: CASSLAADTQYF
CDR3 DNA: TGTGCCAGCAGTTTAGCGGCAGATACGCAGTATTTT
clone size: few
V gene: TRBV12-3/TRBV12-4
J gene: TRBJ2-3
D gene: -

CDR3 protein: CSAWRGGSAGYTF
CDR3 DNA: TGCAGTGCTTGGAGGGGCGGAAGTGCTGGCTACACCTTC
clone size: many
V gene: TRBV20-1
J gene: TRBJ1-2
D gene: -

CDR3 protein: CASGSGGGETQYF
CDR3 DNA: TGCGCCAGCGGCAGCGGGGGAGGAGAGACCCAGTACTTC
clone size: few
V gene: TRBV5-1
J gene: TRBJ2-5
D gene: TRBD2

CDR3 protein: CASSISGTYEQCF
CDR3 DNA: TGTGCCAGTAGTATATCCGGGACCTACGAGCAGTGCTTC
clone size: -
V gene: TRBV19
J gene: TRBJ2-7
D gene: -

CDR3 protein: CASSAALGPAPLHF
CDR3 DNA: TGTGCCAGCAGCGCAGCACTAGGACCGGCGCCCCTCCACTTT
clone size: -
V gene: TRBV2
J gene: TRBJ1-6
D gene: -

CDR3 protein: CASSPGEGYTF
CDR3 DNA: TGTGCCAGCAGCCCTGGTGAAGGCTACACCTTC
clone size: many
V gene: TRBV7-9
J gene: TRBJ1-2
D gene: -

CDR3 protein: CASSFSDRAQETQYF
CDR3 DNA: TGTGCCAGCAGTTTTTCTGACAGGGCCCAAGAGACCCAGTACTTC
clone size: -
V gene: TRBV7-2
J gene: TRBJ2-5
D gene: TRBD1

CDR3 protein: CATSRAGGSGKDEKLFF
CDR3 DNA: TGTGCCACCAGCAGAGCGGGGGGGTCAGGGAAGGATGAAAAACTGTTTTTT
clone size: -
V gene: TRBV15
J gene: TRBJ1-4
D gene: -

CDR3 protein: CASGLAQRGASGYTF
CDR3 DNA: TGCGCCAGCGGCTTGGCCCAGCGGGGGGCGTCTGGCTACACCTTC
clone size: -
V gene: TRBV5-1
J gene: TRBJ1-2
D gene: -

CDR3 protein: CASSQEQNSPLHF
CDR3 DNA: TGTGCCAGCAGCCAAGAACAGAATTCACCCCTCCACTTT
clone size: few
V gene: TRBV7-9
J gene: TRBJ1-6
D gene: -

CDR3 protein: CASSPSSGQPNSPLHF
CDR3 DNA: TGTGCCAGCTCACCAAGTTCTGGGCAGCCAAATTCACCCCTCCACTTT
clone size: -
V gene: TRBV7-2
J gene: TRBJ1-6
D gene: -

CDR3 protein: CSAQRTASPYEQYF
CDR3 DNA: TGCAGTGCACAAAGGACAGCGAGCCCCTACGAGCAGTACTTC
clone size: -
V gene: TRBV20-1
J gene: TRBJ2-7
D gene: -

CDR3 protein: CASKRTVDYEQYF
CDR3 DNA: TGTGCCAGCAAGAGGACAGTAGACTACGAGCAGTACTTC
clone size: many
V gene: TRBV25-1
J gene: TRBJ2-7
D gene: -

CDR3 protein: CASSSRDRIFDGYTF
CDR3 DNA: TGTGCCAGCAGTAGCCGGGACAGAATATTCGATGGCTACACCTTC
clone size: many
V gene: TRBV2
J gene: TRBJ1-2
D gene: TRBD1

CDR3 protein: CASSHLTTVNTGELFF
CDR3 DNA: TGTGCCAGCAGCCACTTAACGACGGTGAACACCGGGGAGCTGTTTTTT
clone size: -
V gene: TRBV25-1
J gene: TRBJ2-2
D gene: -

CDR3 protein: CASSLGLAGRFTDTQYF
CDR3 DNA: TGTGCCAGCAGCTTAGGTCTAGCGGGGAGATTCACAGATACGCAGTATTTT
clone size: -
V gene: TRBV7-9
J gene: TRBJ2-3
D gene: TRBD2

CDR3 protein: CASSQESGITYEQYF
CDR3 DNA: TGCGCCAGCAGCCAAGAATCGGGAATTACCTACGAGCAGTACTTC
clone size: few
V gene: TRBV4-3
J gene: TRBJ2-7
D gene: -

CDR3 protein: CAISARTTYEQYF
CDR3 DNA: TGTGCCATCAGCGCCAGGACGACCTACGAGCAGTACTTC
clone size: many
V gene: TRBV10-3
J gene: TRBJ2-7
D gene: -

CDR3 protein: CATSDPGIRQPQHF
CDR3 DNA: TGTGCCACCAGTGACCCAGGGATACGACAGCCCCAGCATTTT
clone size: -
V gene: TRBV24-1
J gene: TRBJ1-5
D gene: -

CDR3 protein: CASSPGGGDTQYF
CDR3 DNA: TGTGCCAGCAGCCCCGGGGGAGGCGATACGCAGTATTTT
clone size: -
V gene: TRBV9
J gene: TRBJ2-3
D gene: -

CDR3 protein: CSFRDRGAYEQYF
CDR3 DNA: TGCAGCTTCCGGGACAGGGGGGCCTACGAGCAGTACTTC
clone size: -
V gene: TRBV29-1
J gene: TRBJ2-7
D gene: TRBD1